A selection of T cell receptor beta chains follows, all from one sample in a study of blood T cells in healthy people across ages. TCRdb reprocessed the 5' RACE reads with MiXCR, giving one entry per CDR3 protein. The sample lists 1,300,000 or so distinct CDR3 sequences, approximately 59% seen once, with roughly 7% in the top ten. Specimen: blood. The receptors derive from a man between 18 and 29 years old in good health. Both conserved end residues are part of each CDR3. D genes are given only for firm matches. A clone size is listed for some rows: how often the clone was seen (once, few, many), or a class if it is expanded.

D gene,clone size,V gene,J gene,CDR3 DNA,CDR3 protein
TRBD1,-,TRBV5-1,TRBJ1-2,TGCGCCAGCAGCTTCGACAGGGGGCCTGGCTACACCTTC,CASSFDRGPGYTF
-,-,TRBV10-2,TRBJ2-7,TGCGCCAGCAGACTAGGACAAGGAAACTACGAGCAGTACTTC,CASRLGQGNYEQYF
-,once,TRBV6-2/TRBV6-3,TRBJ1-6,TGTGCCAGCAGTTACTCATGGCCAGGGAGGTCACCCCTCCACTTT,CASSYSWPGRSPLHF
TRBD1,-,TRBV7-2,TRBJ2-7,TGTGTCAGCAGCTTAATGGGCAGGGGGCCCCTTGAGGACGAGCAGTACTTC,CVSSLMGRGPLEDEQYF
-,-,TRBV12-3/TRBV12-4,TRBJ1-1,TGTGCCAGCGCCGATAGGAACACTGAAGCTTTCTTT,CASADRNTEAFF
-,few,TRBV6-6,TRBJ1-1,TGTGCCACTTCGGGGAACACTGAAGCTTTCTTT,CATSGNTEAFF
TRBD1,few,TRBV20-1,TRBJ2-1,TGCAGTGCTTGGACCGGGACAGTGGGTCTTAATGAGCAGTTCTTC,CSAWTGTVGLNEQFF
-,-,TRBV20-1,TRBJ2-1,TGCAGTGCTGGACTAGACAGGGGCCCTTACAATGAGCAGTTCTTC,CSAGLDRGPYNEQFF
TRBD2,-,TRBV6-2/TRBV6-3,TRBJ2-1,TGTGCCAGCAGCCAAGGGACTAGCGGGAGGCCACTAAGGAATGAGCAGTTCTTC,CASSQGTSGRPLRNEQFF
-,-,TRBV7-9,TRBJ1-1,TGTGCCAGCAGCACGGTCTCGGACCCTGAAGCTTTCTTT,CASSTVSDPEAFF
-,few,TRBV7-2,TRBJ2-3,TGTGCCAGCAGGGCCCTCGGGCCGGGAACAGATACGCAGTATTTT,CASRALGPGTDTQYF
-,-,TRBV4-1,TRBJ2-7,TGCGCCAGCAGCCAAGTATTCGGGGGCTACGAGCAGTACTTC,CASSQVFGGYEQYF
-,-,TRBV7-9,TRBJ2-7,TGTGCCAGCACCCCCTTTAGGGACCCCTACGAGCAGTACTTC,CASTPFRDPYEQYF
-,-,TRBV27,TRBJ2-3,TGTGCCAGCAGTTTAACTCGTACAGATACGCAGTATTTT,CASSLTRTDTQYF
TRBD2,-,TRBV6-5,TRBJ2-7,TGTGCCAGCAGTTACGACCCCAGGGCGGGAGGGAGGAACGAGCAGTACTTC,CASSYDPRAGGRNEQYF
-,-,TRBV2,TRBJ2-7,TGTGCCAGCTATAGACTGGAATACTACGAGCAGTACTTC,CASYRLEYYEQYF
-,few,TRBV29-1,TRBJ2-1,TGCAGCGTTGTGTGGAATGAGCAGTTCTTC,CSVVWNEQFF
TRBD2,-,TRBV6-5,TRBJ2-1,TGTGCCAGCAGTCGAAGCGGGAGGTCCTGGAATGAGCAGTTCTTC,CASSRSGRSWNEQFF
-,few,TRBV6-2/TRBV6-3,TRBJ1-1,TGTGCCAGCGGACCCCGGGCGAACACTGAAGCTTTCTTT,CASGPRANTEAFF
-,-,TRBV11-3,TRBJ2-6,TGTGCCAGCAGCTTCAGCAGGGGCTCTGGGGCCAACGTCCTGACTTTC,CASSFSRGSGANVLTF